This record concerns one T cell receptor (beta chain) sequence. The data were taken from a study of T cell changes during pregnancy in multiple sclerosis. Profiled with immunoSEQ multiplex PCR; TCRdb holds only in-frame clones, not every one. The table shows around 44,000 clones, with about 85% occurring only once. The CDR3 loop spans 13 amino acids. Per the germline V gene, CDR1 is SGDLS and CDR2 is YYNGEE. V dropped 4 bases and J dropped 2 bases, with 9 bases sitting between them. This chain joins TRBV9 and TRBJ2-5; D is possibly TRBD1 (5 bases). The receptor comes from a female donor with multiple sclerosis, enrolled in a pregnancy study. This material consisted of CD4+ T cells from peripheral blood mononuclear cells, taken in the second trimester of pregnancy. The CDR3 DNA reads as TGTGCCAGCAGCTCTAGACAGCAAGAGACCCAGTACTTC. Translating it yields CASSSRQQETQYF.